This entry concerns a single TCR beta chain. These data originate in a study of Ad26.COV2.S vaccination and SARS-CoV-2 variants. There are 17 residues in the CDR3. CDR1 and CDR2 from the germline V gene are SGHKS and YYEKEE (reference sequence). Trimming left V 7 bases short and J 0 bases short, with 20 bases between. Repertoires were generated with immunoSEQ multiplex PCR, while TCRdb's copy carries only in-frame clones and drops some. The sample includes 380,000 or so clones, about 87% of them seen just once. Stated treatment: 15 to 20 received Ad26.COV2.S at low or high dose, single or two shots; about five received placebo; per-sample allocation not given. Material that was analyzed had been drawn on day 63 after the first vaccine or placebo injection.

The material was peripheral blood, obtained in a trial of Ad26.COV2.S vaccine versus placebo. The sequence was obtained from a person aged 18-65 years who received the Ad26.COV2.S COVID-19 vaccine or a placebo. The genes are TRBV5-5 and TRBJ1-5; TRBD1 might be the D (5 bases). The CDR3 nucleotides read TGTGCCAGCTGCCCTTCGACAGCCTCTTGTAGCAATCAGCCCCAGCATTTT. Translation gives CASCPSTASCSNQPQHF.